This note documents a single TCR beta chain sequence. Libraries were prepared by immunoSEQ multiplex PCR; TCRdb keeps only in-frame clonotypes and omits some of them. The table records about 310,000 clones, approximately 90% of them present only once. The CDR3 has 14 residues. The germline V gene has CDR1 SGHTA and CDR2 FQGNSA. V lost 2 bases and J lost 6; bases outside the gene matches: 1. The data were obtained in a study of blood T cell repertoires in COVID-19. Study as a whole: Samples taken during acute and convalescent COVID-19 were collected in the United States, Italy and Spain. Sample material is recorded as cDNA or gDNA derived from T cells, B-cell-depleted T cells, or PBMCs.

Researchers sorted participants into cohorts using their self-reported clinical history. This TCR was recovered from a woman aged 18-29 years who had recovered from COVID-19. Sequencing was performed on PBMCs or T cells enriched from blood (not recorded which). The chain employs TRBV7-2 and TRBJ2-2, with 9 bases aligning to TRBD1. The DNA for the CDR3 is TGTGCCAGCAGCTTAAGACAGGGGGCCGGGGAGCTGTTTTTT. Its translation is CASSLRQGAGELFF.